These 11 T cell receptor beta chains were all obtained from the same sample, sequenced in a study of shared clonotypes between healthy human individuals. Sequencing used immunoSEQ multiplex PCR; TCRdb keeps in-frame clones, though not all of them. The repertoire holds over 700,000 clones, with 72% as singletons. What was sequenced was memory CD4+ T cells sorted from blood. Subset described: CD45RA-negative fraction. Receptors were obtained from a woman in her twenties or thirties in good health.

The V and J genes are TRBV4-1 and TRBJ1-1, with D unclear. The CDR3 loop spans 11 amino acids. Trimming took 6 bases from V and 3 from J, leaving 5 bases between them. CDR1 is MGHRA and CDR2 is YSYEKL in the germline V gene. The DNA for the CDR3 is TGCGCCAGCAGAAGGGACACTGAAGCTTTCTTT. Its translation: CASRRDTEAFF.

This clone was detected only once. CDR3 region: CASSLKQASTSYEQYF. In nucleotides, the CDR3 is TGTGCCAGCAGCCTTAAGCAGGCCTCTACTTCCTACGAGCAGTACTTC. The chain links TRBV7-8 to TRBJ2-7; D remains unclear. Germline CDR1 reads SGHVS; CDR2 reads FQNEAQ. The V gene lost 5 bases and the J gene lost 1 base, with 18 bases spanning the gap. This CDR3 is 16 amino acids long.

The CDR3 protein is CASSKQGLVWVYNEQFF. The CDR3 coding sequence is TGTGCCAGCAGCAAACAGGGTTTAGTGTGGGTTTACAATGAGCAGTTCTTC. The genes are TRBV9 and TRBJ2-1; D may be TRBD1 (6 bases). Germline CDR1 is SGDLS and CDR2 is YYNGEE. CDR3 size: 17 residues. Between the trimmed V and J ends, which lost 4 bases and 4 bases, there was a span of 21 bases.

Here the CDR3 DNA reads TGTGCCAGCCGACAGGAGGCTGTAGATAATTCACCCCTCCACTTT. It codes for CASRQEAVDNSPLHF. The rearrangement links TRBV2 to TRBJ1-6, with D possibly matching TRBD1 (6 bases). V gave up 8 bases and J gave up 5 bases, with 16 bases separating them. CDR1 SNHLY and CDR2 FYNNEI come from the germline V gene. The CDR3 contains 15 residues.

This clone has only a few counts. This CDR3 is also generated by other DNA sequences in the sample. The chain uses TRBV5-1 and TRBJ1-5, with D perhaps matching TRBD1 (6 bases). V dropped 0 bases and J dropped 3 bases, with 7 bases sitting between them. In germline, CDR1 is SGHRS, CDR2 YFSETQ. The CDR3 is 14 amino acids. CDR3 sequence reads: CASSLGDNNQPQHF. CDR3 nucleotide sequence: TGCGCCAGCAGCTTGGGGGACAACAATCAGCCCCAGCATTTT. The full variable domain, in which reference TRBV5-1 and TRBJ1-5 provide the parts outside the CDR3, is KAGVTQTPRYLIKTRGQQVTLSCSPISGHRSVSWYQQTPGQGLQFLFEYFSETQRNKGNFPGRFSGRQFSNSRSEMNVSTLELGDSALYLCASSLGDNNQPQHFGDGTRLSIL.

The chain joins TRBV29-1 to TRBJ2-7, with 8 bases that match TRBD1. Germline values: CDR1 SQVTM, CDR2 ANQGSEA. The CDR3 has 14 amino acids. V shed 5 bases and J 6 bases; nucleotides not matched to a gene: 12. CDR3 bases: TGCAGCGTTCTGCAGGGGGCCGGAGTAGCCGAGCAGTACTTC. Amino acid sequence: CSVLQGAGVAEQYF.

The chain combines TRBV10-1 with TRBJ2-1; TRBD2 aligns across 14 bases. J lost 7 bases, V lost 4 bases, and 6 bases had no gene match. The CDR3 length is 16 residues. Per the germline V gene, CDR1 is WNHNN and CDR2 is SYGVQD (reference sequence). The CDR3 reads CASSAPGLAGVNEQFF. In nucleotides, the CDR3 is TGCGCCAGCAGTGCGCCGGGACTAGCGGGAGTAAATGAGCAGTTCTTC.

V is TRBV11-2 and J is TRBJ2-2, with TRBD2 matching 10 bases. Germline V gene data show CDR1 as SGHAT and CDR2 as FQNNGV. The V and J ends lost 5 bases and 2 bases, in that order; junction bases with no gene match: 8. CDR3 length equals 17 residues. DNA for the CDR3: TGTGCCAGCAGCACGACCGGGACTAGCGAAAACACCGGGGAGCTGTTTTTT. Residues: CASSTTGTSENTGELFF.

The chain links TRBV10-3 to TRBJ2-1, with 7 bases that match TRBD2. CDR1 and CDR2 (germline): ENHRY, SYGVKD. The CDR3 runs 14 residues. Trimming at V came to 4 bases and at J to 7 bases, leaving 7 bases not matched to a gene. CDR3 sequence reads: CAISAGLSSNEQFF. CDR3 in DNA: TGTGCCATCAGTGCGGGACTATCGAGTAATGAGCAGTTCTTC.

This clone was seen once. This sequence may be a read error, since a much larger clone differs from it by one base. This sample includes further DNA sequences coding for the same CDR3. The V call is TRBV11-2, the J call TRBJ2-5; no firm D call. The V gene lost 2 bases and the J gene lost 2 bases, with 0 bases spanning the gap. This CDR3 comprises 11 residues. CDR1 and CDR2 from the germline V gene are SGHAT and FQNNGV. The CDR3 loop is CASSLQETQYF. CDR3 coding DNA: TGTGCCAGCAGCTTACAAGAGACCCAGTACTTC.

This clone appeared once. This rearrangement joins TRBV7-9 to TRBJ1-1, with TRBD1 as a possible D gene (5 bases). This CDR3 is 15 amino acids long. V was trimmed by 3 bases and J by 1 base, leaving 12 bases between them. Looked up from germline, CDR1 is SEHNR and CDR2 is FQNEAQ (reference sequence). The CDR3 sequence is CASSLFGAANTEAFF. The CDR3 nucleotides are TGTGCCAGCAGCTTGTTTGGGGCCGCGAACACTGAAGCTTTCTTT.